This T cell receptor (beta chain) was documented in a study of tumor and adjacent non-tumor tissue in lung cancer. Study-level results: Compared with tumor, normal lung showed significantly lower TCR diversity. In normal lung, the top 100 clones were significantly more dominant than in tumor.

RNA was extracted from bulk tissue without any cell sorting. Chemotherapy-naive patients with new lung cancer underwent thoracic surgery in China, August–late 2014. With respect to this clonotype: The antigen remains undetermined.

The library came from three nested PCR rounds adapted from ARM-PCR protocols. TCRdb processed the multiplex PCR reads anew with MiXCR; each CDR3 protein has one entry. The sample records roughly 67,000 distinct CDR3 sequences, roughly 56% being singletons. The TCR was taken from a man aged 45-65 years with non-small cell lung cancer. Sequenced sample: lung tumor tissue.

The CDR3 is CASSSNPVRVLFSDTQYF. CDR3 bases: TGTGCCAGCAGCTCCAACCCTGTCAGGGTACTATTCTCAGATACGCAGTATTTT. The J gene is TRBJ2-3, the V gene TRBV11-2; a possible D gene is TRBD1 (5 bases). The CDR3 has 18 residues. Trimming removed 4 bases from V and 4 bases from J, with 24 bases in between. The germline gives CDR1 SGHAT, CDR2 FQNNGV.